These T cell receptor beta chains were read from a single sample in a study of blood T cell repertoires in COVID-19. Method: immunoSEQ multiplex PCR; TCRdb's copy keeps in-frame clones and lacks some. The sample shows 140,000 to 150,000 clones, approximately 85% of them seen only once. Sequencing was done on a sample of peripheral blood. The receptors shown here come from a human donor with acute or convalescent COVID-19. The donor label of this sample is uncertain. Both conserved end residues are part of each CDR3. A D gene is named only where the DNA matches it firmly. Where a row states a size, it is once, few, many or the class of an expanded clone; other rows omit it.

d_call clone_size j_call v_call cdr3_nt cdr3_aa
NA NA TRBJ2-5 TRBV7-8 TGTGCCAGCAGCTTAGTGGGGGGGCGGGCGGAGACCCAGTACTTC CASSLVGGRAETQYF
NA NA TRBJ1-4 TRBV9 TGTGCCAGCACCCCAGAGGCAACTAATGAAAAACTGTTTTTT CASTPEATNEKLFF
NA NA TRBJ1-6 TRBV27 TGTGCCAGCACCGTTAGTGATAATTCACCCCTCCACTTT CASTVSDNSPLHF
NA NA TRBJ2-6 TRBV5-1 TGCGCCAGCAGCTTGGTTGGTGGGGGCCCCTCTGGGGCCAACGTCCTGACTTTC CASSLVGGGPSGANVLTF
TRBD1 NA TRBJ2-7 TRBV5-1 TGCGCCAGCAGCCGGGACAGCTACGAGCAGTACTTC CASSRDSYEQYF
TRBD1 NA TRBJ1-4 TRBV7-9 TGTGCCAGCAGCGGCCGTGGGACAGCAGTAAATGAAAAACTGTTTTTT CASSGRGTAVNEKLFF
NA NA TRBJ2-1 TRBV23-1 TGCGCCAGCGGAGGAAGAGACGGCAGGAGCTCCTACAATGAGCAGTTCTTC CASGGRDGRSSYNEQFF
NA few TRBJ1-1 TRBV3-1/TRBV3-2 TGTGCCAGCAGCGATTCTGTCGGCAGGAAAGCTTTCTTT CASSDSVGRKAFF
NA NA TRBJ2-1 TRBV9 TGTGCCAGCAGCATCCTACAGGGTAACAATGAGCAGTTCTTC CASSILQGNNEQFF
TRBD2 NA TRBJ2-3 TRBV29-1 TGCAGCGTTGTTCTACTAGCGGGAGTGGCGGATACGCAGTATTTT CSVVLLAGVADTQYF
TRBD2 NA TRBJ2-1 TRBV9 TGTGCCAGCAGCCCCGGGACTAGCGGGGGTAATGAGCAGTTCTTC CASSPGTSGGNEQFF
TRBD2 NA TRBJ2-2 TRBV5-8 TGTGCCAGCAGTCGGGGGGAGTACACCGGGGAGCTGTTTTTT CASSRGEYTGELFF
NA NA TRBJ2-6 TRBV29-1 TGCAGCGTTGAAGGAGGGGGTGCCCCTTCTGGGGCCAACGTCCTGACTTTC CSVEGGGAPSGANVLTF
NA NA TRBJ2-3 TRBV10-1 TGCGCCAGCAGTCAGTCCTTCCTCGCGCAGTATTTT CASSQSFLAQYF
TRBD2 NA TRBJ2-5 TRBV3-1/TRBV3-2 TGTGCCAGCAGCCGACTAGCGGGGGGCTCTAAAGAGACCCAGTACTTC CASSRLAGGSKETQYF
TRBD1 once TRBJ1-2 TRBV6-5 TGTGCCAGCAGTTACCCCGGACAGGGCCTCTATGGCTACACCTTC CASSYPGQGLYGYTF
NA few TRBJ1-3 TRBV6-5 TGTGCCAGCAGTTACTCGGGCCAAACCTCTGGAAACACCATATATTTT CASSYSGQTSGNTIYF
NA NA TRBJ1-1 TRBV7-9 TGTGCCAGCAGCTTAAGTAACGGGGAAGCTTTCTTT CASSLSNGEAFF
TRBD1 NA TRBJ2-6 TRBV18 TGTGCCAGCTCACCACCGGGACAGGTCTCTGGGGCCAACGTCCTGACTTTC CASSPPGQVSGANVLTF
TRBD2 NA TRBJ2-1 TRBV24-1 TGTGCCACCAAGGACGGGGGGAATGAGCAGTTCTTC CATKDGGNEQFF
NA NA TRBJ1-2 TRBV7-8 TGTGCCAGCAGCTCACAAGATGGGGGGGGACGGGAGGGCTACACCTTC CASSSQDGGGREGYTF
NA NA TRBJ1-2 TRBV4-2 TGTGCCAGCAGCCAAGTTATCTGGCGACGGGATTTGGACAGCTATGGCTACACCTTC CASSQVIWRRDLDSYGYTF
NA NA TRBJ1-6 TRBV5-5 TGTGCCAGCACTCTATATAATTCACCCCTCCACTTT CASTLYNSPLHF
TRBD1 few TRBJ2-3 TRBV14 TGTGCCAGCAGCCAGCCGGAAATAAATAGGGGGCCGGATACGCAGTATTTT CASSQPEINRGPDTQYF
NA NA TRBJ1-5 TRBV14 TGTGCCAGCAGCCAAGATCACAATCAGCCCCAGCATTTT CASSQDHNQPQHF
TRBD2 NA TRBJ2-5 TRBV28 TGTGCCAGCAGTTTTTCCGGGGGGTCAGAGACCCAGTACTTC CASSFSGGSETQYF